This TCR beta chain was sequenced in a study of cytomegalovirus exposure and HLA in healthy donors. Germline trimming cut 7 bases from V and 5 bases from J; bases unmatched to any gene: 9. Germline V lookup: CDR1 SQVTM, CDR2 ANQGSEA. This CDR3 has 14 residues. Use of 60 Vbeta and 13 Jbeta primers characterized the PCR. Sequencing used immunoSEQ multiplex PCR; TCRdb keeps in-frame clones, though not all of them. The sample has more than 150,000 clones, approximately 80% seen once; the top ten hold around 1.6%. This clone was detected only once. This chain links TRBV29-1 with TRBJ2-5, with TRBD2 matching over 11 bases. This TCR was recovered from a man aged 18 to 35 in good health and CMV-seronegative. The specimen sequenced was PBMCs. The CDR3 region is CSAELAGEGETQYF. The CDR3 bases are TGCAGCGCCGAACTAGCGGGGGAAGGGGAGACCCAGTACTTC.